Shown below are 15 T cell receptor beta chains from a single sample sequenced in a study of T-cell memory formation after mild COVID-19. TCRdb re-called the 5' RACE reads with MiXCR, one entry per CDR3 protein. This table has fewer than 650,000 distinct CDR3 sequences, roughly 20% appearing once. Sequenced input: PBMCs or a T cell subset sorted from them (not recorded which). The receptors were gathered from an adult woman who had mild COVID-19 (a few samples of this study predate the infection). Cell type and time point are not known.

The chain employs TRBV9 and TRBJ2-3, with D perhaps TRBD1 or TRBD2 (5 bases each). Germline loops: CDR1 SGDLS, CDR2 YYNGEE. The CDR3 consists of 13 residues. V was cut by 4 bases and J by 2 bases, with 8 bases left in between. The CDR3 nucleotides are TGTGCCAGCAGCTGGGGGTCCACAGATACGCAGTATTTT. It encodes CASSWGSTDTQYF.

The chain links TRBV25-1 to TRBJ1-1; D unclear. The germline V gene has CDR1 MGHDK and CDR2 SYGVNS. The CDR3 sequence is 14 residues long. Deletions cut 4 bases from V and 5 bases from J, with 14 bases between. The CDR3 bases are TGTGCCAGCAGTGGGGCGGGAGGGAGGACTGAAGCTTTCTTT. Translation: CASSGAGGRTEAFF.

This clonotype was seen only once. The rearrangement joins TRBV19 to TRBJ2-7; D is unclear. This CDR3 spans 15 amino acids. V lost 5 bases and J lost 1, with 15 bases in between. In germline, CDR1 is LNHDA, CDR2 SQIVND (reference sequence). In DNA, the CDR3 is TGTGCCAGTAGTGGAGTGGGCAGCACTTCCTACGAGCAGTACTTC. This encodes CASSGVGSTSYEQYF.

The V call is TRBV5-6, the J call TRBJ2-1, with TRBD2 matching 11 bases. With 4 bases clipped from V and 8 bases from J, the junction kept 8 bases outside the gene matches. The V gene's germline CDR1 is SGHDT and CDR2 YYEEEE. The CDR3 is 15 amino acids. CDR3 sequence reads: CASSTTSGMWYEQFF. CDR3 DNA: TGTGCCAGCAGCACGACTAGCGGGATGTGGTATGAGCAGTTCTTC.

This clonotype was seen only a few times. The chain carries TRBV10-3 and TRBJ2-5; D perhaps matches TRBD2 (6 bases). V was cut by 0 bases and J by 2 bases, with 13 bases left in between. The length of the CDR3 is 16 residues. Germline V lookup: CDR1 ENHRY, CDR2 SYGVKD. The CDR3 region is CAISESSGVYQETQYF. The CDR3 DNA sequence: TGTGCCATCAGTGAGTCGTCGGGAGTATATCAAGAGACCCAGTACTTC.

This clonotype came up a few times. This rearrangement joins TRBV7-8 to TRBJ2-1; possible D gene TRBD1, 7 bases. Trimming took off 5 bases at V and 1 base at J, with 12 bases between the two ends. The CDR3 length is 15 residues. Germline V gene sequence: CDR1 SGHVS, CDR2 FQNEAQ. CDR3 residues: CASSPGGLSYNEQFF. The CDR3 nucleotides are TGTGCCAGCAGCCCAGGGGGACTTTCCTACAATGAGCAGTTCTTC.

This clonotype was counted at least ten times. The genes are TRBV7-6 and TRBJ2-1; maybe TRBD1 (6 bases). The V end lost 2 bases, the J end lost 8 bases, and 13 bases lay between the germline ends. This CDR3 contains 14 residues. Germline V gene data show CDR1 as SGHVS and CDR2 as FNYEAQ. CDR3 DNA sequence: TGTGCCAGCAGCTTATATCTGGGGGCGGATGAGCAGTTCTTC. Translated, it gives CASSLYLGADEQFF. Full variable domain (remainder filled in from reference TRBV7-6 and TRBJ2-1): GAGVSQSPRYKVTKRGQDVALRCDPISGHVSLYWYRQALGQGPEFLTYFNYEAQQDKSGLPNDRFSAERPEGSISTLTIQRTEQRDSAMYRCASSLYLGADEQFFGPGTRLTVL.

The V and J genes are TRBV4-2 and TRBJ2-2; a possible D gene is TRBD2 (6 bases). Germline CDR1 LGHNA, CDR2 YNFKEQ. V was trimmed by 3 bases and J by 5 bases, leaving 16 bases between them. The CDR3 runs 16 residues. The CDR3 here is CASSQASEGLTGELFF. The CDR3 DNA is TGTGCCAGCAGCCAGGCGTCGGAGGGCCTGACCGGGGAGCTGTTTTTT.

This clonotype has ten or more counts. The V and J genes are TRBV5-1 and TRBJ1-4; TRBD1 is a possible D gene (6 bases). The CDR3 loop spans 14 amino acids. Germline values: CDR1 SGHRS, CDR2 YFSETQ. Trimming removed 0 bases at V and 5 bases at J, with 8 bases between. Here the CDR3 DNA reads TGCGCCAGCAGCTTGGACAGGGTGAATGAAAAACTGTTTTTT. The encoded protein is CASSLDRVNEKLFF.

The chain links TRBV7-9 to TRBJ2-5; no firm D call. CDR1 and CDR2 from the germline V gene are SEHNR and FQNEAQ (reference sequence). The CDR3 is made up of 12 amino acids. Trimming shortened V by 0 bases and J by 6 bases, and 5 bases separated the two germline ends. CDR3 sequence: CASSLARKTQYF. CDR3 coding DNA: TGTGCCAGCAGCTTAGCCAGGAAGACCCAGTACTTC.

V gene TRBV18 combines with J gene TRBJ2-5; possible D gene TRBD2, 5 bases. Germline CDR1 reads KGHSH; CDR2 reads LQKENI. The CDR3 is 13 residues long. The V gene lost 2 bases and the J gene lost 5 bases, with 9 bases spanning the gap. As DNA, the CDR3 is TGTGCCAGCTCACCAGATCGGAGGGAGACCCAGTACTTC. It specifies CASSPDRRETQYF.

This chain links TRBV20-1 with TRBJ1-3; 10 bases are a match to TRBD1. Losses at the gene ends were 0 bases for V and 4 bases for J; bases not matched to a gene: 6. Looked up from germline, CDR1 is DFQATT and CDR2 is SNEGSKA (reference sequence). The CDR3 loop spans 16 amino acids. The CDR3 loop reads CSAREAGTGVGNTIYF. CDR3 DNA sequence: TGCAGTGCTAGAGAAGCGGGGACAGGGGTAGGAAACACCATATATTTT.

This clonotype was observed a few times. The genes are TRBV2 and TRBJ2-7, with a weak D call TRBD1 (7 bases). Germline V CDR1 and CDR2: SNHLY, FYNNEI. The CDR3 runs 13 residues. Between the trimmed V and J ends, which lost 8 bases and 0 bases, there was a span of 11 bases. The CDR3 DNA reads as TGTGCCAGCTTCAGGGGGGACTCCTACGAGCAGTACTTC. Its translation is CASFRGDSYEQYF. The entire variable domain, with the rest obtained from reference TRBV2 and TRBJ2-7, is as follows: EPEVTQTPSHQVTQMGQEVILRCVPISNHLYFYWYRQILGQKVEFLVSFYNNEISEKSEIFDDQFSVERPDGSNFTLKIRSTKLEDSAMYFCASFRGDSYEQYFGPGTRLTVT.

In its sample, this clonotype was seen many times. This chain uses TRBV29-1 with TRBJ2-7; 7 positions agree with TRBD1. Germline CDR1 reads SQVTM; CDR2 reads ANQGSEA. The J segment lost 5 bases and the V segment lost 3 bases, leaving 4 bases of the junction unmatched. This CDR3 spans 12 amino acids. This CDR3 reads CSVEGQGDEQYF. The CDR3 DNA follows: TGCAGCGTTGAGGGCCAGGGGGACGAGCAGTACTTC.

The table lists this clonotype with a count of one. The gene calls are TRBV7-9 and TRBJ2-1; 7 nucleotides align to TRBD2. CDR1 and CDR2 from the germline V gene are SEHNR and FQNEAQ (reference sequence). With 2 bases clipped from V and 2 bases from J, the junction kept 15 bases outside the gene matches. The CDR3 totals 19 residues. The CDR3 here is CASSLMGSRLAAAYNEQFF. The DNA of the CDR3 is TGTGCCAGCAGCTTAATGGGATCCCGGCTAGCGGCGGCCTACAATGAGCAGTTCTTC.